Listed below are T cell receptor beta chains from one sample, sequenced in a study of blood T cell repertoires in COVID-19. The repertoire was sequenced with immunoSEQ multiplex PCR; TCRdb's copy has only in-frame clones and lacks some. The sample records 300,000 to 350,000 clones, 90% being singletons. Sequencing input: peripheral blood. The receptors originated from a woman aged 25 to 39 with COVID-19, enrolled during active disease. The CDR3 runs from the conserved cysteine through the conserved F or W. The D gene is left open where the match is weak. Clone size is given for some rows only: seen once, a few or many times, or a class if the clone is expanded.

D gene,J gene,clone size,V gene,CDR3 protein,CDR3 DNA
NA,TRBJ2-2,NA,TRBV27,CASSLAGQINTGELFF,TGTGCCAGCAGTTTAGCAGGACAGATAAACACCGGGGAGCTGTTTTTT
TRBD1,TRBJ2-1,NA,TRBV5-5,CASSFRGQGNNEQFF,TGTGCCAGCAGCTTCCGGGGACAGGGTAACAATGAGCAGTTCTTC
NA,TRBJ1-2,NA,TRBV30,CAWSPQGSYGYTF,TGTGCCTGGAGTCCACAGGGTTCCTATGGCTACACCTTC
TRBD1,TRBJ1-2,once,TRBV2,CASSAGTAYGYTF,TGTGCCAGCAGCGCCGGGACAGCCTACGGCTACACCTTC
NA,TRBJ2-7,NA,TRBV6-5,CASSYSGRGTYEQYF,TGTGCCAGCAGTTACTCTGGGAGGGGGACTTACGAGCAGTACTTC
NA,TRBJ1-1,NA,TRBV6-5,CASWRSAEAFF,TGTGCCAGCTGGAGGTCGGCTGAAGCTTTCTTT
TRBD2,TRBJ2-7,NA,TRBV9,CASSLGLAVTGDEQYF,TGTGCCAGCAGTTTGGGACTAGCGGTTACGGGGGACGAGCAGTACTTC
NA,TRBJ1-4,NA,TRBV28,CASSLYSGGEKLFF,TGTGCCAGCAGTTTATACTCGGGAGGTGAAAAACTGTTTTTT
TRBD1,TRBJ1-2,NA,TRBV29-1,CSVGTGGAHYGYTF,TGCAGCGTGGGCACAGGGGGCGCCCACTATGGCTACACCTTC
NA,TRBJ2-1,NA,TRBV12-5,CASGLDSHRYNEQFF,TGTGCTAGTGGTTTGGACAGCCACCGTTACAATGAGCAGTTCTTC
NA,TRBJ2-7,NA,TRBV6-1,CASSEGIKAGAYEQYF,TGTGCCAGCAGTGAAGGAATTAAGGCAGGGGCCTACGAGCAGTACTTC
TRBD1,TRBJ2-1,NA,TRBV11-2,CASSRPGQVSINEQFF,TGTGCCAGCAGCCGCCCGGGACAGGTCAGTATTAATGAGCAGTTCTTC
NA,TRBJ2-2,NA,TRBV6-5,CASSYSSQGGSGELFF,TGTGCCAGCAGTTACTCTTCTCAGGGGGGATCCGGGGAGCTGTTTTTT
TRBD1,TRBJ1-2,NA,TRBV30,CAWRGTERLFGYTF,TGTGCCTGGAGGGGGACAGAAAGGCTGTTTGGCTACACCTTC
NA,TRBJ1-1,NA,TRBV19,CASIVDGAAEAFF,TGTGCCAGTATAGTCGATGGGGCGGCTGAAGCTTTCTTT
NA,TRBJ2-6,NA,TRBV7-8,CASSLGGMSSGANVLTF,TGTGCCAGCAGCTTAGGCGGGATGAGCTCTGGGGCCAACGTCCTGACTTTC
TRBD2,TRBJ2-1,NA,TRBV4-1,CASSQTAAGGTYNEQFF,TGCGCCAGCAGCCAAACCGCAGCGGGAGGAACCTACAATGAGCAGTTCTTC
NA,TRBJ1-2,NA,TRBV5-1,CASSLEQENYGYTF,TGCGCCAGCAGCTTGGAACAGGAGAACTATGGCTACACCTTC
TRBD1,TRBJ1-1,NA,TRBV10-1,CASSESIQGTSEAFF,TGCGCCAGCAGTGAGTCGATACAGGGGACGAGTGAAGCTTTCTTT
NA,TRBJ2-2,NA,TRBV27,CASSLSGGLLPRELFF,TGTGCCAGCAGTTTATCGGGAGGACTCCTCCCCCGGGAGCTGTTTTTT
TRBD1,TRBJ2-2,NA,TRBV5-6,CASSWGTGDNTGELFF,TGTGCCAGCAGCTGGGGGACAGGGGACAACACCGGGGAGCTGTTTTTT
NA,TRBJ2-7,NA,TRBV6-2/TRBV6-3,CASSYSRWGEGSYEQYF,TGTGCCAGCAGTTACTCGAGATGGGGGGAAGGCTCCTACGAGCAGTACTTC